This entry is about one T cell receptor (beta chain). This CDR3 is 13 amino acids long. CDR1 is SGHAT, CDR2 FQNNGV, per germline. Trimming cost V 0 bases and J 11 bases, with 13 bases left between them. As handled by the study authors: How many nucleated cells were present was estimated from reference gene primer amplification. TCRdb's table, derived via immunoSEQ multiplex PCR, lists solely in-frame clones and lacks some. V and J calls and clone size are copied from that table; D and trimming were computed from the DNA. Among approximately 75,000 clones listed, 90% were seen once. This specimen comes from a study of blood T cell repertoires in COVID-19. For the study at large: Sources were T cells, B-cell-depleted T cells, or PBMCs; the material itself was cDNA or gDNA.

The sequence was collected from a human donor in a cohort sampled during active COVID-19. J is TRBJ1-1 and V is TRBV11-2, with D hard to call. The sample taken for sequencing was peripheral blood. CDR3 loop: CASSLDPSGVAFF. For the CDR3, the DNA is TGTGCCAGCAGCTTAGATCCCTCCGGTGTGGCTTTCTTT.